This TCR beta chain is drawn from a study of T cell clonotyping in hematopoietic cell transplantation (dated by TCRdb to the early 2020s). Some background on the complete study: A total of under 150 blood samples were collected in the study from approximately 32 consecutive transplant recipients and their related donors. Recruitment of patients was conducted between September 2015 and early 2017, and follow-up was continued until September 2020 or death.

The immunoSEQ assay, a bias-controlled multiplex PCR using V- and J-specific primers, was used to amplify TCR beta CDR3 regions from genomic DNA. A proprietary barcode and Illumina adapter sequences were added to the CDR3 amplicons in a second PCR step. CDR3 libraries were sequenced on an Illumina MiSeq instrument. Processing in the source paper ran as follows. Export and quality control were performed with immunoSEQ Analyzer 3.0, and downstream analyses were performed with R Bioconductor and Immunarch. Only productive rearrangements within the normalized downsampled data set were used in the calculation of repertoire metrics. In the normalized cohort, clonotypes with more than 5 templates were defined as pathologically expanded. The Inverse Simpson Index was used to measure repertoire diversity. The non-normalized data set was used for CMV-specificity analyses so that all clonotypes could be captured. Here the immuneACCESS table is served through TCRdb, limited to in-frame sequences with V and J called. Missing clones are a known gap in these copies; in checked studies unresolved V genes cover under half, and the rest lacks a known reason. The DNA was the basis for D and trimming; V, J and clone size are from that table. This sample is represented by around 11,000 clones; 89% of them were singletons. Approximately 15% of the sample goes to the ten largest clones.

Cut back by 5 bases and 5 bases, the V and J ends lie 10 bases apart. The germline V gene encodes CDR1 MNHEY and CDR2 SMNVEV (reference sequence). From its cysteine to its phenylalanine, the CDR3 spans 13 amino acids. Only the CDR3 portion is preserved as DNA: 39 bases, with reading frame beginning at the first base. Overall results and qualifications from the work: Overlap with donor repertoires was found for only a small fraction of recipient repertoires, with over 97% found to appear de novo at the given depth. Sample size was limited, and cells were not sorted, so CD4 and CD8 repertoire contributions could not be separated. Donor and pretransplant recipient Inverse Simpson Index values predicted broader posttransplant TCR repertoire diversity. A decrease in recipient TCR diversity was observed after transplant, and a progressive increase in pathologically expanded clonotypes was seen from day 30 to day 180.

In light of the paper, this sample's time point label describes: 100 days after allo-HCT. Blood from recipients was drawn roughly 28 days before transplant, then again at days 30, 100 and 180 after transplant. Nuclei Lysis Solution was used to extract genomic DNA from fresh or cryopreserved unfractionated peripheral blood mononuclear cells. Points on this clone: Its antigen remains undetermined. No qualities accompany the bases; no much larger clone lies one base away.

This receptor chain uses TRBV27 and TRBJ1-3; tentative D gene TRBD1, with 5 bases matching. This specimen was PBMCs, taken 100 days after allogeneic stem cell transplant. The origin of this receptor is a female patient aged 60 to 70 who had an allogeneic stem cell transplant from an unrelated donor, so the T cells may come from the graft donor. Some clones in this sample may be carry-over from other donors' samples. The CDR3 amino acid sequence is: CASSRDGRNTIYF. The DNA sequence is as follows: TGTGCCAGCAGTAGGGACGGTCGAAACACCATATATTTT.